In its sample, the clone carrying this TCR beta chain was seen once. CDR3 length equals 17 residues. Looked up from germline, CDR1 is LNHNV and CDR2 is YYDKDF (reference sequence). The ends lost 3 bases at V and 7 bases at J; junction bases unmatched: 10. These data belong to a study of blood T cell repertoires in COVID-19. Clones were sequenced by immunoSEQ multiplex PCR, and TCRdb holds only the in-frame ones, with some missing. Among a few hundred thousand clones, approximately 85% were seen once, and the ten largest hold over 1.5%. The J gene is TRBJ2-2, the V gene TRBV15; 11 bases match TRBD1. The source of this sequence is a woman aged 45-60 years who had recovered from COVID-19. Sequencing was performed on PBMCs or T cells enriched from blood (not recorded which). The CDR3 DNA is TGTGCCACCAGCAGTGCCCGCGGGACAGGGGGAATCGGGGAGCTGTTTTTT. Protein sequence: CATSSARGTGGIGELFF.